Below, one T cell receptor (beta chain) is given with its context. Its target is not known. This sample is part of a study of Tregs in tolerant kidney transplant recipients. Study conclusions and caveats: Biological reproducibility was not directly addressed in this study. The small number of patients limits these findings pending further validation.

The data were produced by immunoSEQ multiplex PCR, yet TCRdb's version contains in-frame clones alone and is incomplete. The table lists about 240,000 clones, roughly four fifths of them singletons. The V end was cut by 3 bases, the J end by 1 base, with 9 bases between. Germline lookup yields CDR1 SGHRS and CDR2 YFSETQ. The CDR3 is 14 residues long. Unstimulated Tregs (CD4+CD25+CD127-) and CD4+CD25- non-Tregs were sorted from PBMCs. This sequence originates from a human donor in good health. The sequenced sample was CD4+ T cells from blood. The rearrangement uses TRBV5-1 and TRBJ2-3, with D maybe TRBD2 (5 bases). CDR3 protein: CASSSSGRTDTQYF. In DNA form, the CDR3 reads TGCGCCAGCAGCTCCAGCGGACGCACAGATACGCAGTATTTT.